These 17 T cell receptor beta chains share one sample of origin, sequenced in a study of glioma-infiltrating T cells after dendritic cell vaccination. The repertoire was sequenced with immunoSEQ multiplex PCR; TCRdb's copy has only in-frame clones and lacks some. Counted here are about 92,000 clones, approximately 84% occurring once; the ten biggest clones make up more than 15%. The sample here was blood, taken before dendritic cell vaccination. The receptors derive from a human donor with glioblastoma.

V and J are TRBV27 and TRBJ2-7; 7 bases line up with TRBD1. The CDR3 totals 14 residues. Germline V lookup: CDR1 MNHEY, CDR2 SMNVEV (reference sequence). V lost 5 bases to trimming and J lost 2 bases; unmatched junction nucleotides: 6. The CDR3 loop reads CASSVQGPTYEQYF. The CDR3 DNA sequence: TGTGCCAGCAGTGTACAGGGGCCCACCTACGAGCAGTACTTC.

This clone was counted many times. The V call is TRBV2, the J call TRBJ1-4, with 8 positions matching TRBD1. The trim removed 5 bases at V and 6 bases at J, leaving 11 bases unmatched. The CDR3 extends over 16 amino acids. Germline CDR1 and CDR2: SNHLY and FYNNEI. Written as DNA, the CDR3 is TGTGCCAGCAGTCTTCACCCGGACAGGGATGATGAAAAACTGTTTTTT. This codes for CASSLHPDRDDEKLFF.

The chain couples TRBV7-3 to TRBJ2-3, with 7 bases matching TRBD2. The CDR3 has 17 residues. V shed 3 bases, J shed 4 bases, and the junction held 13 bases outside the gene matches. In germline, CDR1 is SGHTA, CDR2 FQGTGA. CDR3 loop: CASSLGTGGSTSDTQYF. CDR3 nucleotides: TGTGCCAGCAGCTTGGGGACTGGCGGGAGTACCTCAGATACGCAGTATTTT.

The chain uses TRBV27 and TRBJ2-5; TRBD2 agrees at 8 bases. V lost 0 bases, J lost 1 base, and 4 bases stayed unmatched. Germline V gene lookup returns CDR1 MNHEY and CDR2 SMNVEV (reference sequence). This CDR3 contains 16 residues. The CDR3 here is CASSLSSTSVQETQYF. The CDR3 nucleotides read TGTGCCAGCAGTTTATCCTCGACTAGCGTCCAAGAGACCCAGTACTTC.

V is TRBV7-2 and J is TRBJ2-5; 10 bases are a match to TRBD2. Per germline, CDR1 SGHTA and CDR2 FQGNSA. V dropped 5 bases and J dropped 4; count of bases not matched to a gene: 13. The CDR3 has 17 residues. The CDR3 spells CASSHLAGAGGGETQYF. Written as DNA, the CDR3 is TGTGCCAGCAGCCACCTAGCGGGAGCAGGGGGAGGAGAGACCCAGTACTTC.

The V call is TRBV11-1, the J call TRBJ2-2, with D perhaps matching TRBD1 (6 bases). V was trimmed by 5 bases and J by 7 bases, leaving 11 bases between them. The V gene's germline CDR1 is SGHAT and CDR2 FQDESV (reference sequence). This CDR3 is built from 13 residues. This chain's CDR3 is CASSPQGIGELFF. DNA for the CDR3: TGTGCCAGCAGCCCCCAGGGGATCGGGGAGCTGTTTTTT. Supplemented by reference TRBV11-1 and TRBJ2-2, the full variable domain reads EAEVAQSPRYKITEKSQAVAFWCDPISGHATLYWYRQILGQGPELLVQFQDESVVDDSQLPKDRFSAERLKGVDSTLKIQPAELGDSAMYLCASSPQGIGELFFGEGSRLTVL.

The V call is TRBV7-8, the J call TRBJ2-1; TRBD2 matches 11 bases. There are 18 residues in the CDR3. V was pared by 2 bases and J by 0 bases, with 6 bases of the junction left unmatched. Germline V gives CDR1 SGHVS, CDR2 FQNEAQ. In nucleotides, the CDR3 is TGTGCCAGCAGCTTACGGGAGACTAGCGGGGCCTCCTACAATGAGCAGTTCTTC. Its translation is CASSLRETSGASYNEQFF.

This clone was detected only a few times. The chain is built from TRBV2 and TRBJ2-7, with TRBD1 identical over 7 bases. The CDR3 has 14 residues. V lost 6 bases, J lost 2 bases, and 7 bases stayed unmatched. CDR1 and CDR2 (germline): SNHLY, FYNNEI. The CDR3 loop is CASRAGQGAYEQYF. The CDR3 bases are TGTGCCAGCAGGGCAGGTCAGGGGGCCTACGAGCAGTACTTC.

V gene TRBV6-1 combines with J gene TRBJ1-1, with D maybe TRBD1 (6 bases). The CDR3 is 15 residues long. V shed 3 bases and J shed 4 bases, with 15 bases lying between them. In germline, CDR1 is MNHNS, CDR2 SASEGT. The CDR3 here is CASSDGRWGPTEAFF. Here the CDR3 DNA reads TGTGCCAGCAGTGACGGTCGATGGGGGCCCACTGAAGCTTTCTTT.

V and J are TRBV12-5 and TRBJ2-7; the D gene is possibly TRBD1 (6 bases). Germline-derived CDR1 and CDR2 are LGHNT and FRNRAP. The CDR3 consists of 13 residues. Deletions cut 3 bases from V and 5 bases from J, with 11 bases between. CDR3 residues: CASGFWGRHEQYF. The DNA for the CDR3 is TGTGCTAGTGGTTTTTGGGGGCGCCACGAGCAGTACTTC.

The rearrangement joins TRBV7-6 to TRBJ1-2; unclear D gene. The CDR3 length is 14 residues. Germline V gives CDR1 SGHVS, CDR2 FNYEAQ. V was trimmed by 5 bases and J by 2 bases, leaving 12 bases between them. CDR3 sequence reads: CASSRVQGNYGYTF. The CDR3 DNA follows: TGTGCCAGCAGCCGGGTGCAAGGAAACTATGGCTACACCTTC.

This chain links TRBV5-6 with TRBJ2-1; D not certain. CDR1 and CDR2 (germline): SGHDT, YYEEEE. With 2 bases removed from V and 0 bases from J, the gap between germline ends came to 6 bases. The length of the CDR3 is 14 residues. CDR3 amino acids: CASSFPSSYNEQFF. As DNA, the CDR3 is TGTGCCAGCAGCTTCCCATCCTCCTACAATGAGCAGTTCTTC.

The DNA of the CDR3 is TGTGCCAGCAGACTTGACTCCACAGATACGCAGTATTTT. Its protein is CASRLDSTDTQYF. The chain carries TRBV28 and TRBJ2-3; D gene unclear. The germline CDR1 and CDR2 sequences are MDHEN and SYDVKM. The CDR3 consists of 13 residues. The germline V and J ends were trimmed by 6 bases and 2 bases, with 9 bases remaining between them.

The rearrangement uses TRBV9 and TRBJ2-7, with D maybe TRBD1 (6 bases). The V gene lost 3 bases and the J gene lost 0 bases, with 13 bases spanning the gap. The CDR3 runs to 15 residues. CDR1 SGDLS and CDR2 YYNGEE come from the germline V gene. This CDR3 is CASSEGAGDSYEQYF. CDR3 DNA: TGTGCCAGCAGCGAAGGGGCAGGGGACTCCTACGAGCAGTACTTC.

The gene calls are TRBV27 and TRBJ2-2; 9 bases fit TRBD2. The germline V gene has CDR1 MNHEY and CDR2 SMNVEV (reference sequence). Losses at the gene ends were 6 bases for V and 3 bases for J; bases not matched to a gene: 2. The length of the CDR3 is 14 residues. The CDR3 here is CASRRLADTGELFF. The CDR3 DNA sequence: TGTGCCAGCAGGCGACTAGCGGACACCGGGGAGCTGTTTTTT.

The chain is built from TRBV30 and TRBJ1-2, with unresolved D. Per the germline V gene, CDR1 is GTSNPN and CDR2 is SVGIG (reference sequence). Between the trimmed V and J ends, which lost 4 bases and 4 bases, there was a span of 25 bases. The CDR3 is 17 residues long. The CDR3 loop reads CAWIQRPNVGFTYGYTF. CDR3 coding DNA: TGTGCCTGGATCCAGAGACCCAACGTCGGGTTTACCTATGGCTACACCTTC. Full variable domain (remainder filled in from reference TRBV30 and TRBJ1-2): SQTIHQWPATLVQPVGSPLSLECTVEGTSNPNLYWYRQAAGRGLQLLFYSVGIGQISSEVPQNLSASRPQDRQFILSSKKLLLSDSGFYLCAWIQRPNVGFTYGYTFGSGTRLTVV.

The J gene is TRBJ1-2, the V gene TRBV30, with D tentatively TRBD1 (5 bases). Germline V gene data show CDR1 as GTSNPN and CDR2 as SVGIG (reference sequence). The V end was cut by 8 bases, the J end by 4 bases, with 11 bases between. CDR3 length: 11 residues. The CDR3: CAQGGAYGYTF. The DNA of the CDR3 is TGTGCCCAGGGAGGGGCCTATGGCTACACCTTC.